This T cell receptor (beta chain) appears in the sequencing data of a study of blood T cells in healthy people across ages. Whole-study context: About one barcoded beta molecule was captured per two T cells (by template switching).

This CDR3 spans 15 amino acids. V dropped 3 bases and J dropped 7 bases, with 15 bases sitting between them. The V gene's germline CDR1 is LGHDT and CDR2 YNNKEL (reference sequence). With a J-beta primer mix and a sample-barcoded 5' primer, a second PCR ran roughly 7 to 11 cycles. TCRdb re-called the 5' RACE reads with MiXCR, one entry per CDR3 protein. The repertoire holds 1.4 million to 1.5 million distinct CDR3 sequences, with approximately 42% as singletons. The sample taken for sequencing was blood. The chain is built from TRBV3-1 and TRBJ1-4, with D possibly being TRBD1 (6 bases). The source is a young woman in good health. The DNA of the CDR3 is TGTGCCAGCAGCCACCGACAGGACTTGACTGAAAAACTGTTTTTT. It translates to CASSHRQDLTEKLFF.